A selection of T cell receptor beta chains follows, all from one sample in a study of patients and donors after allogeneic stem cell transplantation. MiXCR, applied by TCRdb to the RT-PCR reads, yields one record per CDR3 protein. The sample holds 920,000 or so distinct CDR3 sequences, about a sixth seen once. Sequenced: blood, either unsorted or a sorted T cell fraction (not recorded which). The receptors stem from a human donor who was either an allogeneic HSCT recipient or a stem cell or donor lymphocyte infusion donor (not recorded which). It is not recorded whose cells these are; they may come from a transplant donor. Each CDR3 is given without its conserved first and last residue.

>TRBV12-3/TRBV12-4
ASSRTSGRDGELF
>TRBV12-3/TRBV12-4
ASSSTSGRAIMQETQY
>TRBV5-1
ASSSRGENTEAF
>TRBV6-1
ASRTQGQNTGELF
>TRBV27
ASSSNRDESEAF
>TRBV9
ASSPQVSSGRAFGTQY
>TRBV7-8
ASSSNFGANVLT
>TRBV24-1
ATSDLQGDGYT
>TRBV7-2
ASSLGQAGNQPQH
>TRBV11-1
ASKISPDSYNEQF
>TRBV25-1
ASSVPGQNRLRPYEQY
>TRBV12-3/TRBV12-4
ASSPPHQETQY
>TRBV20-1
SARDSRQGADSPLH
>TRBV4-1
ASSQDRGTIYNEQF
>TRBV7-9
ASGRRNEKLF
>TRBV5-6
ASSSGQGGT
>TRBV12-5
ARPGTGIPLPYEQY
>TRBV4-2
ASSQDGSGRYQETQY
>TRBV12-3/TRBV12-4
ASSLVGQALGYT
>TRBV4-2
ASSQFVAGATPAKNIQY
>TRBV7-9
ASSLAPGATDEAF
>TRBV4-3
ASSQELGRGPYEQY
>TRBV10-3
AISESQLAGEQF
>TRBV4-2
ASSQLGLAGVSSYEQY
>TRBV9
ASSVSGRTDTQY
>TRBV5-1
ASRGKINTEAF
>TRBV9
ASSARDSPYSNQPQH
>TRBV20-1
SARDFDGTYEQY
>TRBV27
ASIMTGGASDTQY
>TRBV27
ASSPTTGWTTEAF
>TRBV11-3
ASSQSRYNGYT
>TRBV10-3
AISDWQETQY
>TRBV6-2/TRBV6-3
ASNRKAYEQY
>TRBV20-1
SARRQSGYT
>TRBV4-3
ASSQGREQPQH
>TRBV10-3
AISVRRSTPKTGELF
>TRBV5-1
ASSLVPPGLPYNEQF
>TRBV5-1
ASSRSTRGNEQF
>TRBV5-1
ASSLVTDGSPLH
>TRBV7-9
ASSLALAGGDEQY
>TRBV7-2
ASSPGTSLSTDTQY
>TRBV6-1
ASSEVVDTQY
>TRBV7-2
ASSLTPMKRGSEAF
>TRBV5-1
ASSEGWRHEQY
>TRBV7-6
ASSLLGLGETQY
>TRBV5-1
ASSLSRTSPETQY
>TRBV4-1
ASSQDPLADEQF
>TRBV5-1
ASSFDRAWDGYT
>TRBV29-1
SAGQILYGYT
>TRBV12-3/TRBV12-4
ASIMGGGKGNTEAF